This T cell receptor (beta chain) comes out of a study of T-cell memory formation after mild COVID-19. This clonotype appeared many times. Its antigen is unknown. From 5'RACE with constant-segment primers came TCR alpha and TCR beta cDNA libraries that carried sample barcodes and UMIs. TCRdb recomputed calls from the 5' RACE reads with MiXCR, one row per CDR3 protein. This sample yields about 47,000 distinct CDR3 sequences, of which 7.5% to 10% are seen a single time; approximately 12% belongs to the top ten. Study-wide findings and caveats: Cross-reactive memory apparently joined, as some responding clones appeared in pre-infection memory. There was a balanced CD4/CD8 profile in clones contracting day 15 to 85, and later expanders leaned CD4+.

This clonotype originated in an adult woman who had mild COVID-19 (a few samples of this study predate the infection). Cell type and time point are not known. The sequencing input was PBMCs or a T cell subset sorted from them (not recorded which).

The CDR3 DNA sequence: TGCAGTGCCCAAGATAGGACAGGGTCGAGTGAAAAACTGTTTTTT. Residues: CSAQDRTGSSEKLFF. The genes are TRBV20-1 and TRBJ1-4; 8 nucleotides agree with TRBD1. The CDR3 sequence is 15 residues long. The V gene's germline CDR1 is DFQATT and CDR2 SNEGSKA (reference sequence). The junction had 13 bases not matched to a gene; V was cut back by 6 bases and J by 7 bases.